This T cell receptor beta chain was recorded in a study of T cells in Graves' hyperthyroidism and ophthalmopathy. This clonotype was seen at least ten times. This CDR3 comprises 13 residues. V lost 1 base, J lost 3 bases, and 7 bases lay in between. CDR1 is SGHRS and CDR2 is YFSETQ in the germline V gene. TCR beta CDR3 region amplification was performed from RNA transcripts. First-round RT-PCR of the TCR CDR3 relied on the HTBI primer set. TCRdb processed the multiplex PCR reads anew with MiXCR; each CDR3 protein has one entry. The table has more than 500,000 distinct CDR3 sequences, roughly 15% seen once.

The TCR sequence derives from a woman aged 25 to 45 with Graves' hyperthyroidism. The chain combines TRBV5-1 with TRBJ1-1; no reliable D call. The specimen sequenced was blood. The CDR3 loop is CASSLYGDTEAFF. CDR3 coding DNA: TGCGCCAGCAGCTTGTACGGGGACACTGAAGCTTTCTTT.